The sequence of this T cell receptor (beta chain) was determined in a study of T cell repertoires in cytomegalovirus infection. About the research overall: The authors relied on CMV epitopes, both recently identified HLA-C-restricted and well-studied HLA-B-restricted. Indications of both CMV infection and matching HLA type were provided by public TCR beta signatures. The study, taken as a whole, reports: CMV carriers having the relevant HLA were flagged by cumulative public TCR beta family frequency. HLA-C-restricted CMV clonotypes gave the most frequent clonotype in two of eight donors.

One entry per CDR3 protein results from TCRdb running MiXCR on the reads. This sample carries some 940,000 distinct CDR3 sequences, around 29% of them seen once, and the ten largest clones take roughly an eighth. Turning to this clonotype: Its antigen is unidentified.

The CDR3 consists of 13 residues. CDR1 is MGHRA, CDR2 YSYEKL, per germline. With 4 bases removed from V and 4 bases from J, the gap between germline ends came to 9 bases. The source material was cultured CD8+ T cells from PBMCs, sampled from culture after CMV antigen stimulation. This clonotype was sampled from a human donor in good health (CMV status not recorded). Some clones in this sample may be carry-over from other donors' samples. This sequence joins TRBV4-1 and TRBJ2-3; no reliable D call. The CDR3 is CASSPQSPDTQYF. The CDR3 DNA reads TGCGCCAGCAGCCCCCAGAGCCCAGATACGCAGTATTTT.